This T cell receptor (beta chain) was profiled in a study of Ad26.COV2.S vaccination and SARS-CoV-2 variants. The CDR3 has 11 amino acids. V lost 5 bases, J lost 3 bases, and 8 bases lay in between. CDR1 is DFQATT, CDR2 SNEGSKA, per germline (reference sequence). Using immunoSEQ multiplex PCR, the repertoire was profiled, and TCRdb retains in-frame clones only, with some absent. The sample contains about 380,000 clones, roughly 85% of which appear only once. Sample treatment: roughly 19 received Ad26.COV2.S at low or high dose, single or two shots; 5 received placebo; per-sample allocation not given. Repertoires come from day 63 after the first vaccine or placebo injection.

The sequence derives from a person between 18 and 65 years old who received the Ad26.COV2.S COVID-19 vaccine or a placebo. The chain recombines TRBV20-1 with TRBJ2-7; D is possibly TRBD1 (5 bases). The source was peripheral blood, collected in a trial of Ad26.COV2.S vaccine versus placebo. CDR3 DNA sequence: TGCAGTGCTCTCCAGGGCTACGAGCAGTACTTC. It encodes CSALQGYEQYF.